A selection of T cell receptor beta chains follows, all from one sample in a study of OX40 agonist ivuxolimab in advanced cancers. Measured with immunoSEQ multiplex PCR; TCRdb has only the in-frame clones, and not every one. The sample has tens of thousands of clones, roughly 80% seen once. The sequenced sample was CD4+ or CD8+ T cells sorted from blood, obtained in a trial of the OX40 agonist ivuxolimab. Receptors were obtained from an adult with an advanced solid tumor such as melanoma, head and neck, liver or kidney cancer. Both conserved end residues are part of each CDR3. A D gene is named only where the DNA matches it firmly. Size values are once, few and many counts, or a class for expanded clones, and some rows have none.

j_call clone_size v_call d_call cdr3_aa cdr3_nt
TRBJ2-1 NA TRBV19 TRBD1 CASSIGGTGDYNEQFF TGTGCCAGTAGTATAGGGGGGACAGGGGACTACAATGAGCAGTTCTTC
TRBJ1-5 NA TRBV19 NA CASSITRGSRQPQHF TGTGCCAGTAGTATAACAAGGGGGAGTCGTCAGCCCCAGCATTTT
TRBJ1-5 NA TRBV6-1 NA CASTPGQSSNQPQHF TGTGCCAGCACCCCGGGACAAAGTAGCAATCAGCCCCAGCATTTT
TRBJ2-1 NA TRBV4-2 NA CASSQDPATYNEQFF TGTGCCAGCAGCCAAGATCCAGCGACCTACAATGAGCAGTTCTTC
TRBJ2-5 NA TRBV5-1 NA CASKDRALQETQYF TGCGCCAGCAAGGATCGAGCGCTCCAAGAGACCCAGTACTTC
TRBJ2-3 NA TRBV9 NA CASSVVGKGGTQYF TGTGCCAGCAGCGTAGTTGGGAAGGGCGGTACGCAGTATTTT
TRBJ1-2 NA TRBV4-3 NA CASSQEPGLGYTF TGCGCCAGCAGCCAAGAGCCGGGGCTGGGCTACACCTTC
TRBJ2-1 NA TRBV5-1 NA CASSEGNNEQFF TGCGCCAGCAGCGAGGGTAACAATGAGCAGTTCTTC
TRBJ1-1 NA TRBV18 TRBD1 CASSPRTGRDTEAFF TGTGCCAGCTCACCAAGGACAGGGCGGGACACTGAAGCTTTCTTT
TRBJ1-3 NA TRBV27 NA CASSLKGREPGNTIYF TGTGCCAGCAGTTTAAAGGGACGAGAACCTGGAAACACCATATATTTT
TRBJ2-5 NA TRBV6-5 NA CASSYSGEETQYF TGTGCCAGCAGTTACTCGGGTGAAGAGACCCAGTACTTC
TRBJ1-5 NA TRBV10-3 NA CAIRAGQDNQPQHF TGTGCCATCAGAGCCGGGCAGGACAATCAGCCCCAGCATTTT
TRBJ1-4 few TRBV5-1 TRBD1 CASSFLGTAEKLFF TGCGCCAGCAGCTTCCTCGGGACAGCTGAAAAACTGTTTTTT
TRBJ1-1 NA TRBV5-1 NA CASNFAAGMSTEAFF TGCGCCAGCAACTTCGCTGCGGGGATGAGCACTGAAGCTTTCTTT
TRBJ2-1 NA TRBV5-1 NA CASRSGSGDNEQFF TGCGCCAGCCGGAGCGGTTCCGGAGACAATGAGCAGTTCTTC
TRBJ1-5 NA TRBV2 NA CASWGTGPNQPQHF TGTGCCAGCTGGGGGACGGGCCCCAATCAGCCCCAGCATTTT
TRBJ2-1 NA TRBV2 NA CASSSTKQFF TGTGCCAGCAGCTCAACGAAGCAGTTCTTC
TRBJ2-7 NA TRBV18 NA CASSLPGTPGEQYF TGTGCCAGTTCCCTCCCCGGGACACCGGGGGAGCAGTACTTC
TRBJ1-1 NA TRBV9 NA CASSVDTRSTEAFF TGTGCCAGCAGCGTAGATACCAGGAGCACTGAAGCTTTCTTT
TRBJ2-1 NA TRBV30 TRBD2 CAWKSPRGTSGRGTRNEQFF TGTGCCTGGAAGTCCCCCAGAGGGACTAGCGGGAGAGGGACTCGGAATGAGCAGTTCTTC
TRBJ2-7 NA TRBV7-8 NA CASTQGGPYEQYF TGTGCCAGCACCCAGGGGGGCCCCTACGAGCAGTACTTC
TRBJ1-3 NA TRBV6-5 NA CASSLGQLSGNTIYF TGTGCCAGCAGCCTAGGACAACTCTCTGGAAACACCATATATTTT
TRBJ2-1 NA TRBV4-1 TRBD2 CASSQGLAGRGEQFF TGCGCCAGCAGCCAAGGTCTAGCGGGACGGGGTGAGCAGTTCTTC
TRBJ1-1 NA TRBV7-2 NA CASSLGRGFTEAFF TGTGCCAGCAGCTTAGGGAGGGGATTCACTGAAGCTTTCTTT
TRBJ2-1 few TRBV5-4 TRBD2 CASAAPGLAGQWGYNEQFF TGTGCCAGCGCCGCACCGGGACTAGCGGGGCAGTGGGGTTACAATGAGCAGTTCTTC
TRBJ2-1 few TRBV7-7 TRBD2 CASSFSGDNEQFF TGTGCCAGCAGCTTTAGCGGGGACAATGAGCAGTTCTTC
TRBJ1-1 NA TRBV6-1 NA CASSESRARTEAFF TGTGCCAGCAGTGAGAGCAGGGCGAGGACTGAAGCTTTCTTT
TRBJ2-2 NA TRBV19 TRBD1 CASIQDRVGELFF TGTGCCAGTATCCAGGACAGGGTCGGGGAGCTGTTTTTT
TRBJ1-2 NA TRBV28 NA CASSLQGLGYTF TGTGCCAGCAGTTTACAAGGGCTAGGCTACACCTTC
TRBJ1-5 NA TRBV10-3 TRBD1 CAISEGQGSNQPQHF TGTGCCATCAGTGAGGGACAGGGGAGCAATCAGCCCCAGCATTTT
TRBJ1-5 NA TRBV9 NA CASSVYSNQPQHF TGTGCCAGCAGCGTATATAGCAATCAGCCCCAGCATTTT
TRBJ2-1 NA TRBV2 NA CASSGNEQFF TGTGCCAGCAGTGGAAATGAGCAGTTCTTC
TRBJ2-1 NA TRBV10-3 NA CAISDPGTVVHNEQFF TGTGCCATCAGTGACCCCGGGACCGTCGTCCACAATGAGCAGTTCTTC
TRBJ1-1 NA TRBV5-4 TRBD1 CASSLARGASEAFF TGTGCCAGCAGCTTGGCCAGGGGGGCGAGTGAAGCTTTCTTT
TRBJ1-5 NA TRBV12-5 TRBD1 CASGYGQVNQPQHF TGTGCTAGTGGTTACGGACAGGTCAATCAGCCCCAGCATTTT
TRBJ1-1 NA TRBV30 NA CAWSWGYTEAFF TGTGCCTGGAGTTGGGGGTACACTGAAGCTTTCTTT
TRBJ1-3 NA TRBV5-6 NA CASSFPVSGNTIYF TGTGCCAGCAGCTTCCCCGTTTCTGGAAACACCATATATTTT
TRBJ2-2 NA TRBV29-1 NA CSVRIRTGELFF TGCAGCGTCAGGATTCGGACCGGGGAGCTGTTTTTT
TRBJ1-1 NA TRBV19 NA CASTSLGGLGAFF TGTGCCAGTACCAGCTTGGGGGGTCTTGGGGCTTTCTTT
TRBJ2-6 few TRBV11-3 NA CASSFASSGANVLTF TGTGCCAGCAGCTTCGCGAGCTCTGGGGCCAACGTCCTGACTTTC
TRBJ1-4 medium-sized TRBV7-6 TRBD1 CASSQGANEKLFF TGTGCCAGCAGCCAGGGGGCAAATGAAAAACTGTTTTTT
TRBJ2-7 NA TRBV7-6 NA CASSLDSASYEQYF TGTGCCAGCAGCTTGGATAGCGCCTCCTACGAGCAGTACTTC
TRBJ1-5 NA TRBV5-8 NA CASSLLAIGPQHF TGTGCCAGCAGCTTATTGGCGATAGGGCCCCAGCATTTT
TRBJ1-1 NA TRBV5-6 NA CASSPPPGATEAFF TGTGCCAGCAGCCCTCCCCCGGGGGCCACTGAAGCTTTCTTT
TRBJ2-3 NA TRBV5-4 NA CASSSSTGTSTDTQYF TGTGCCAGCAGCTCGTCGACAGGTACTAGCACAGATACGCAGTATTTT